This T cell receptor beta chain was sequenced in a study of radiotherapy plus CTLA-4 blockade in lung cancer. This CDR3 is 14 amino acids long. Turning to this clone: Its antigen is currently unknown.

Overall study findings and caveats: Once radiotherapy plus ipilimumab had been given, TCR clones derived from tumor expanded in blood.

Assay used: immunoSEQ multiplex PCR; TCRdb lists only in-frame clones, some missing. The sample lists roughly 63,000 clones; approximately 65% were seen once. The material sequenced was peripheral blood, taken from a patient treated with radiotherapy plus ipilimumab. This receptor was obtained from a human donor with non-small cell lung cancer whose response to radiotherapy plus ipilimumab could not be evaluated. The V gene is TRBV21-1, the J gene TRBJ1-2; whether TRBD1, the table's D call, matches the DNA was not checked. TRBV21-1 is described as a pseudogene. CDR3 nucleotides: TGTGCCAGCAGCAACGCTCGGGACAGCTATGGCTACACCTTC. This translates into CASSNARDSYGYTF.